This is a list of T cell receptor beta chains from one sample in a study of T cell repertoires in cytomegalovirus infection. MiXCR, applied by TCRdb to the reads, yields one record per CDR3 protein. The repertoire holds 250,000 or so distinct CDR3 sequences, with 9.1% as singletons. The sample taken for sequencing was PBMCs. The receptors here all came from a human donor in good health (CMV status not recorded). Some clones in this sample may be carry-over from other donors' samples. The CDR3 runs from the conserved cysteine through the conserved F or W.

V gene	J gene	CDR3 protein
TRBV12-3/TRBV12-4	TRBJ1-5	CASSRGLYSNQPQHF
TRBV7-2	TRBJ1-1	CASSADANTEAFF
TRBV7-2	TRBJ1-2	CASSLAGEGGGQAYGYTF
TRBV7-2	TRBJ2-4	CASSLAHSSNIQYF
TRBV6-6	TRBJ2-5	CASSFPHQETQYF
TRBV20-1	TRBJ2-1	CSARTGTGGRNEQFF
TRBV7-2	TRBJ2-5	CASSLSTSGGQETQYF
TRBV14	TRBJ2-5	CASTRTGMGETQYF
TRBV11-1	TRBJ2-7	CASARAGNSYEQYF
TRBV12-3/TRBV12-4	TRBJ1-5	CASSFGRYSNQPQHF
TRBV29-1	TRBJ2-3	CSVEASGLDTDTQYF
TRBV6-2/TRBV6-3	TRBJ1-1	CASSPVGQGFYTEAFF
TRBV12-3/TRBV12-4	TRBJ2-7	CASTKGTDYFYEQYF
TRBV6-2/TRBV6-3	TRBJ1-5	CASSYPRDRANQPQHF
TRBV24-1	TRBJ2-5	CATSDPSRGPQETQYF
TRBV7-2	TRBJ1-2	CASSLTDNYGYTF
TRBV12-3/TRBV12-4	TRBJ1-2	CASSLASRDGYTF
TRBV7-2	TRBJ2-7	CASSQSPRGGEQYF
TRBV7-2	TRBJ2-4	CASSPGVGMAKNIQYF
TRBV7-3	TRBJ2-1	CASSLRGTSGGASNEQFF
TRBV7-2	TRBJ2-3	CASSLGGTGFTDTQYF
TRBV6-2/TRBV6-3	TRBJ1-1	CASSQINRENTEAFF
TRBV28	TRBJ1-1	CASNRISGYTEAFF
TRBV28	TRBJ2-7	CASSLGRKQYF
TRBV7-2	TRBJ1-4	CASSLPGVFSNEKLFF
TRBV2	TRBJ2-1	CASRPDGTLKQFF
TRBV6-2/TRBV6-3	TRBJ1-1	CASSYSSPGRSGEAFF
TRBV7-8	TRBJ2-7	CASSRNRGLDYEQYF
TRBV7-9	TRBJ2-6	CASSLGPGSGANVLTF
TRBV7-3	TRBJ2-3	CASSLSGTSGVKSTDTQYF
TRBV7-2	TRBJ2-5	CASSLDPGHLETQYF
TRBV29-1	TRBJ2-7	CSVGGATSYEQYF
TRBV12-3/TRBV12-4	TRBJ1-5	CASSSFRQGGNQPQHF
TRBV7-9	TRBJ2-4	CASSFEQALQYF
TRBV7-8	TRBJ1-1	CASRVAGIDTEAFF
TRBV12-3/TRBV12-4	TRBJ1-2	CASSYSTVANYGYTF
TRBV7-2	TRBJ2-7	CASSTRQGGYEQYF
TRBV5-4	TRBJ2-2	CASSFGGLAGAGELFF
TRBV27	TRBJ2-7	CASRTGTSYEQYF
TRBV7-2	TRBJ1-4	CASQEGTAQEKLFF
TRBV30	TRBJ2-2	CAWSTRGTGELFF
TRBV7-2	TRBJ2-3	CASSLMSTGSRTDTQYF
TRBV12-3/TRBV12-4	TRBJ2-5	CASSPDSGGETQYF
TRBV19	TRBJ2-5	CASSIGGQGRGKTQYF
TRBV12-3/TRBV12-4	TRBJ2-5	CASSASQVRETQYF
TRBV5-8	TRBJ2-5	CASSSNVQGTQETQYF
TRBV4-3	TRBJ1-1	CASSQEQGPRTEAFF
TRBV7-2	TRBJ2-5	CASSSTILAGGAGKTQYF
TRBV7-6	TRBJ2-4	CASSSGTGKNIQYF
TRBV2	TRBJ2-1	CASSVLAGGTGANEQFF